These 32 T cell receptor beta chains were all obtained from the same sample, sequenced in a study of blood T cell repertoires in COVID-19. Here immunoSEQ multiplex PCR was the method, and the copy in TCRdb shows in-frame clones only, minus some. This sample has a few hundred thousand clones; more than 75% occur once, and the top ten carry about 2.2%. Sample: peripheral blood. The receptors originated from a woman aged 25 to 39 who had recovered from COVID-19.

The V gene is TRBV12-3 or TRBV12-4, the J gene TRBJ2-2; no firm D call. Trimming pared 6 bases from V and 7 bases from J, leaving 6 bases between. This CDR3 contains 11 residues. CDR3 sequence: CASSYVGELFF. The CDR3 DNA reads TGTGCCAGCAGCTACGTCGGGGAGCTGTTTTTT.

The V gene is TRBV2, the J gene TRBJ2-7; unclear D gene. CDR1 and CDR2 from the germline V gene are SNHLY and FYNNEI. The CDR3 covers 17 residues. V lost 1 base and J 4 bases, leaving 20 bases between the germline ends. The CDR3 DNA reads as TGTGCCAGCAGTGAAGTCCCTTTTCTTTCTGTCGCGTACGAGCAGTACTTC. Translated: CASSEVPFLSVAYEQYF.

The CDR3 is CASSSPGAAGEQFF. CDR3 coding DNA: TGTGCCAGCAGCTCCCCAGGCGCAGCGGGTGAGCAGTTCTTC. J is TRBJ2-1 and V is TRBV7-9; D possibly corresponds to TRBD2 (6 bases). CDR1 is SEHNR, CDR2 FQNEAQ, per germline (reference sequence). V lost 4 bases and J 9 bases, leaving 16 bases between the germline ends. This CDR3 region has 14 residues. Looking up the rest from reference TRBV7-9 and TRBJ2-1 gives the full variable domain: DTGVSQNPRHKITKRGQNVTFRCDPISEHNRLYWYRQTLGQGPEFLTYFQNEAQLEKSRLLSDRFSAERPKGSFSTLEIQRTEQGDSAMYLCASSSPGAAGEQFFGPGTRLTVL.

This clone was seen a few times. The V and J genes are TRBV19 and TRBJ1-2; TRBD1 might be the D (5 bases). CDR3 length: 17 residues. Germline V gene lookup returns CDR1 LNHDA and CDR2 SQIVND (reference sequence). Trimming cost V 10 bases and J 7 bases, with 31 bases left between them. CDR3 residues: CATLPNPAGLSSLGYTF. The CDR3 DNA reads TGTGCCACCCTACCGAACCCTGCAGGGTTGAGTTCCCTTGGCTACACCTTC. Using reference TRBV19 and TRBJ1-2 for the parts outside the CDR3, the full variable domain is DGGITQSPKYLFRKEGQNVTLSCEQNLNHDAMYWYRQDPGQGLRLIYYSQIVNDFQKGDIAEGYSVSREKKESFPLTVTSAQKNPTAFYLCATLPNPAGLSSLGYTFGSGTRLTVV.

The chain couples TRBV6-5 to TRBJ1-2; D perhaps matches TRBD1 (5 bases). With 7 bases removed from V and 4 bases from J, the gap between germline ends came to 16 bases. Germline V gene lookup returns CDR1 MNHEY and CDR2 SVGAGI. The CDR3 sequence is 14 residues long. CDR3 bases: TGTGCCAGCACCTCCGGCGGGGCCATCTATGGCTACACCTTC. Amino acids: CASTSGGAIYGYTF.

This clone was picked up a small number of times. The J gene is TRBJ1-1, the V gene TRBV19; 7 positions agree with TRBD1. The CDR3 consists of 16 residues. The germline CDR1 and CDR2 sequences are LNHDA and SQIVND (reference sequence). With 5 bases clipped from V and 0 bases from J, the junction kept 9 bases outside the gene matches. The CDR3 DNA reads as TGTGCCAGTAGTTCGGGCAGGGGGAGGATGAACACTGAAGCTTTCTTT. Encoded protein: CASSSGRGRMNTEAFF.

CDR3 nucleotide sequence: TGTGCCAGCATGGGCGCCGCTACTTTAAAAAGTCTCACCTTC. It translates to CASMGAATLKSLTF. V and J are TRBV5-6 and TRBJ1-2; D is undetermined. CDR1 is SGHDT and CDR2 is YYEEEE in the germline V gene. The V end lost 6 bases, the J end lost 13 bases, and 25 bases lay between the germline ends. CDR3 length: 14 amino acids.

The genes are TRBV9 and TRBJ2-1; 13 bases are shared with TRBD2. J was trimmed by 3 bases and V by 0 bases; bases with no gene match: 9. CDR3 length: 19 amino acids. In germline, CDR1 is SGDLS, CDR2 YYNGEE. CDR3 sequence (DNA): TGTGCCAGCAGCGTAGAACCTTGGACTAGCGGGGGCCTCTACAATGAGCAGTTCTTC. The encoded protein is CASSVEPWTSGGLYNEQFF. Variable domain in full (rest from reference TRBV9 and TRBJ2-1): DSGVTQTPKHLITATGQRVTLRCSPRSGDLSVYWYQQSLDQGLQFLIQYYNGEERAKGNILERFSAQQFPDLHSELNLSSLELGDSALYFCASSVEPWTSGGLYNEQFFGPGTRLTVL.

The chain recombines TRBV5-1 with TRBJ2-5, with D maybe TRBD1 (6 bases). The CDR3 covers 13 residues. The V and J ends lost 5 bases and 2 bases respectively, with 10 bases between them. CDR1 SGHRS and CDR2 YFSETQ come from the germline V gene. The CDR3 DNA reads TGCGCCAGCAGGGACAGCGGACAAGAGACCCAGTACTTC. Translated, it gives CASRDSGQETQYF.

This sequence joins TRBV6-5 and TRBJ2-1; 9 bases agree with TRBD1. Germline V gene lookup returns CDR1 MNHEY and CDR2 SVGAGI. This CDR3 region has 13 residues. The V and J ends lost 6 bases and 8 bases, in that order; junction bases with no gene match: 5. Written as DNA, the CDR3 is TGTGCCAGCAGCTTACAGGGGGCCGATGAGCAGTTCTTC. Residues: CASSLQGADEQFF.

This clone was counted only a few times. V gene TRBV7-9 combines with J gene TRBJ2-2; D gene unclear. The CDR3 is made up of 15 amino acids. Germline loops: CDR1 SEHNR, CDR2 FQNEAQ (reference sequence). V was shortened by 4 bases and J by 3 bases, with 12 bases between the two germline ends. The CDR3 sequence is CASSSDISYTGELFF. The CDR3 DNA sequence: TGTGCCAGCAGCTCCGACATCTCCTACACCGGGGAGCTGTTTTTT.

This clone was detected only once. This chain connects TRBV3-1 (or the pseudogene TRBV3-2) to TRBJ2-5; D unclear. The length of the CDR3 is 15 residues. The V and J ends lost 3 bases and 0 bases respectively, with 11 bases between them. Germline V gene sequence: CDR1 LGHDT, CDR2 YNNKEL (reference sequence). CDR3 region: CASSQNLDYQETQYF. The CDR3 nucleotides are TGTGCCAGCAGCCAGAATCTTGACTACCAAGAGACCCAGTACTTC.

V is TRBV24-1 and J is TRBJ1-2; D is possibly TRBD1 (6 bases). The CDR3 spans 14 residues. V gave up 4 bases and J gave up 4 bases, with 12 bases separating them. Germline values: CDR1 KGHDR, CDR2 SFDVKD. The CDR3 region has the DNA TGTGCCACCAGTGACCCGGGACAAGGCTATGGCTACACCTTC. This codes for CATSDPGQGYGYTF.

The CDR3 loop reads CASSISPYEPQHF. The CDR3 region has the DNA TGTGCCAGTAGTATTTCCCCCTACGAACCCCAGCATTTT. The chain combines TRBV19 with TRBJ1-5; no clear D. V was pared by 3 bases and J by 10 bases, with 13 bases between. There are 13 residues in the CDR3. CDR1 is LNHDA and CDR2 is SQIVND in the germline V gene (reference sequence).

The rearrangement uses TRBV13 and TRBJ2-7; D remains ambiguous. The germline gives CDR1 PRHDT, CDR2 FYEKMQ (reference sequence). The CDR3 has 12 amino acids. V was cut by 5 bases and J by 2 bases, with 7 bases left in between. The CDR3 DNA follows: TGTGCCAGCAGCAGTGAGACCTACGAGCAGTACTTC. This sequence encodes CASSSETYEQYF.

V and J are TRBV3-1 (or the pseudogene TRBV3-2) and TRBJ1-2; D remains unclear. Trimming left V 0 bases short and J 8 bases short, with 10 bases between. Germline V gene sequence: CDR1 LGHDT, CDR2 YNNKEL (reference sequence). This CDR3 contains 13 residues. DNA for the CDR3: TGTGCCAGCAGCCAAGATCGAGGATACGGCTACACCTTC. It codes for CASSQDRGYGYTF.

The genes are TRBV27 and TRBJ2-1; a weak D match, TRBD2 (6 bases). The V gene lost 5 bases and the J gene lost 0 bases, with 11 bases spanning the gap. Germline CDR1 reads MNHEY; CDR2 reads SMNVEV (reference sequence). The CDR3 covers 15 residues. The CDR3 bases are TGTGCCAGCAGTGAACGGGAGAGCTCCTACAATGAGCAGTTCTTC. Its translation is CASSERESSYNEQFF.

V gene TRBV18 combines with J gene TRBJ1-5; D is uncertain. The CDR3 loop spans 15 amino acids. The germline V and J ends were trimmed by 2 bases and 7 bases, with 15 bases remaining between them. Germline V lookup: CDR1 KGHSH, CDR2 LQKENI. CDR3 sequence: CASSPTTLNGQPQHF. CDR3 bases: TGTGCCAGCTCACCAACTACTCTTAACGGGCAGCCCCAGCATTTT.

The V and J genes are TRBV5-6 and TRBJ1-1; unclear D gene. The V end was cut by 0 bases, the J end by 1 base, with 10 bases between. CDR3 length: 15 amino acids. Per germline, CDR1 SGHDT and CDR2 YYEEEE. CDR3 in DNA: TGTGCCAGCAGCTTGGCCTGGAGAACGAACACTGAAGCTTTCTTT. Protein product: CASSLAWRTNTEAFF.

The J gene is TRBJ1-4, the V gene TRBV7-2; D uncertain. Germline V lookup: CDR1 SGHTA, CDR2 FQGNSA. The CDR3 covers 12 residues. V lost 3 bases and J lost 7, with 6 bases in between. CDR3 sequence reads: CASSFGSEKLFF. In DNA form, the CDR3 reads TGTGCCAGCAGCTTCGGGAGTGAAAAACTGTTTTTT.

This clone occurred once. This chain uses TRBV5-1 with TRBJ2-1; TRBD2 matches 14 bases. Looked up from germline, CDR1 is SGHRS and CDR2 is YFSETQ. This CDR3 comprises 15 residues. V shed 2 bases and J 8 bases; nucleotides not matched to a gene: 3. The CDR3 bases are TGCGCCAGCAGCTTCGGGACTAGCGGGGGTGATGAGCAGTTCTTC. This encodes CASSFGTSGGDEQFF. Using reference TRBV5-1 and TRBJ2-1 for the parts outside the CDR3, the full variable domain is KAGVTQTPRYLIKTRGQQVTLSCSPISGHRSVSWYQQTPGQGLQFLFEYFSETQRNKGNFPGRFSGRQFSNSRSEMNVSTLELGDSALYLCASSFGTSGGDEQFFGPGTRLTVL.

This clone was recorded once. V gene TRBV30 combines with J gene TRBJ2-1; D remains ambiguous. This CDR3 has 12 amino acids. The V end lost 7 bases, the J end lost 6 bases, and 13 bases lay between the germline ends. Germline-derived CDR1 and CDR2 are GTSNPN and SVGIG (reference sequence). This chain's CDR3 is CASVSGFNEQFF. CDR3 nucleotides: TGTGCCTCGGTAAGTGGTTTCAATGAGCAGTTCTTC.

The chain recombines TRBV4-1 with TRBJ2-2; TRBD1 aligns across 7 bases. CDR3 length: 15 residues. The germline gives CDR1 MGHRA, CDR2 YSYEKL. Trimming removed 6 bases from V and 4 bases from J; junction bases left unmatched: 8. The CDR3 bases are TGCGCCAGCAGTCAGCCCAGGGGGTCCACCGGGGAGCTGTTTTTT. This sequence encodes CASSQPRGSTGELFF.

The V call is TRBV4-1, the J call TRBJ1-1; D might be TRBD1 (5 bases). The CDR3 spans 15 residues. CDR1 is MGHRA and CDR2 is YSYEKL in the germline V gene. The ends were cut back, 3 bases at V and 1 base at J, with 12 bases in the middle. The CDR3 loop is CASSQAGTGNTEAFF. Here the CDR3 DNA reads TGCGCCAGCAGCCAGGCGGGGACTGGGAACACTGAAGCTTTCTTT.

The V and J genes are TRBV12-3 or TRBV12-4 and TRBJ2-7, with D uncertain. V was clipped by 6 bases and J by 4 bases, with 13 bases between them. The CDR3 sequence is 13 residues long. CDR3 region: CASSRQNDYEQYF. The CDR3 DNA is TGTGCCAGCAGCCGACAAAATGATTACGAGCAGTACTTC.

The V gene is TRBV19, the J gene TRBJ1-1; no definite D call. This CDR3 spans 11 amino acids. The germline V and J ends were trimmed by 5 bases and 6 bases, with 7 bases remaining between them. CDR1 is LNHDA and CDR2 is SQIVND in the germline V gene (reference sequence). In nucleotides, the CDR3 is TGTGCCAGTAGTTCGAGGGCTGAAGCTTTCTTT. Translation: CASSSRAEAFF.

The chain carries TRBV10-3 and TRBJ1-6, with D hard to call. The CDR3 is 13 residues long. Trimming shortened V by 3 bases and J by 8 bases, and 8 bases separated the two germline ends. Germline V gene data show CDR1 as ENHRY and CDR2 as SYGVKD. CDR3 sequence reads: CAISDGTHSPLHF. CDR3 in DNA: TGTGCCATCAGTGATGGCACCCATTCACCCCTCCACTTT.

Comment on this clone: Germline is not matched at one junction end, which may reflect a read error. This CDR3 reads CASSGSASTGELFF. The CDR3 bases are TGTGCCAGTAGCGGGAGCGCATCCACCGGGGAGCTGTTTTTT. The V gene is TRBV9, the J gene TRBJ2-2; 9 bases are shared with TRBD2. The CDR3 runs 14 residues. Germline V gives CDR1 SGDLS, CDR2 YYNGEE.

The rearrangement uses TRBV7-9 and TRBJ2-5; 11 bases line up with TRBD2. V shed 5 bases and J 2 bases; nucleotides not matched to a gene: 1. Looked up from germline, CDR1 is SEHNR and CDR2 is FQNEAQ (reference sequence). The CDR3 consists of 14 residues. This CDR3 reads CASSPSGGQETQYF. CDR3 nucleotides: TGTGCCAGCAGCCCTAGCGGGGGGCAAGAGACCCAGTACTTC.

This chain links TRBV30 with TRBJ1-1, with D tentatively TRBD1 (6 bases). V was trimmed by 8 bases and J by 0 bases, leaving 13 bases between them. Germline V gene data show CDR1 as GTSNPN and CDR2 as SVGIG (reference sequence). This CDR3 spans 13 amino acids. CDR3 in amino acids: CAVLPGVNTEAFF. The CDR3 nucleotides read TGTGCCGTCCTGCCAGGGGTGAACACTGAAGCTTTCTTT.

The CDR3, as DNA: TGTGCCAGCAGTTGGTTCCGGGACAACTCCTACGAGCAGTACTTC. Translated: CASSWFRDNSYEQYF. The genes are TRBV6-2 or TRBV6-3 and TRBJ2-7, with a possible D match to TRBD1 (6 bases). The germline V gene has CDR1 MNHEY and CDR2 SVGEGT. With 4 bases removed from V and 0 bases from J, the gap between germline ends came to 13 bases. The CDR3 runs 15 residues.

The chain uses TRBV7-9 and TRBJ2-3, with D uncertain. Germline assignment: CDR1 SEHNR and CDR2 FQNEAQ (reference sequence). V was trimmed by 2 bases and J by 4 bases, leaving 10 bases between them. The CDR3 consists of 14 residues. The CDR3 sequence is CASSLSVFPDTQYF. CDR3 nucleotide sequence: TGTGCCAGCAGCTTATCTGTTTTCCCAGATACGCAGTATTTT. The entire variable domain, with the rest obtained from reference TRBV7-9 and TRBJ2-3, is as follows: DTGVSQNPRHKITKRGQNVTFRCDPISEHNRLYWYRQTLGQGPEFLTYFQNEAQLEKSRLLSDRFSAERPKGSFSTLEIQRTEQGDSAMYLCASSLSVFPDTQYFGPGTRLTVL.